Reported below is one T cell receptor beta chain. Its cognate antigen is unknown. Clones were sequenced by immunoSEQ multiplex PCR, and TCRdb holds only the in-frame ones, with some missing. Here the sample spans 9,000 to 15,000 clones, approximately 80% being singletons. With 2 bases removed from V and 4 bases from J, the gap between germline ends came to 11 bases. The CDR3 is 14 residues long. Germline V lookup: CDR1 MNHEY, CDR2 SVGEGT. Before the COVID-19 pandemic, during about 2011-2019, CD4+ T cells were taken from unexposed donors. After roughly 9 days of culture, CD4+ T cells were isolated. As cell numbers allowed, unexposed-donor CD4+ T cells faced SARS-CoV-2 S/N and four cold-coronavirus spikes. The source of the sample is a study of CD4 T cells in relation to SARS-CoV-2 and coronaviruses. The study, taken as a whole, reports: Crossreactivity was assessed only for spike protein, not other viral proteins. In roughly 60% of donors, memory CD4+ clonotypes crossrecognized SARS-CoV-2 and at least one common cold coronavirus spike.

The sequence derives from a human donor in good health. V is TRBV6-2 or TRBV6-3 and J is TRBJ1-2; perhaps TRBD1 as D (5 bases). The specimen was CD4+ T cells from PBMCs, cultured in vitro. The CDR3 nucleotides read TGTGCCAGCAGTTACCCAGACAGACTCTATGGCTACACCTTC. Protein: CASSYPDRLYGYTF.